A single sample gave rise to the 30 T cell receptor beta chains below, sequenced in a study of tissue T cells after allogeneic stem cell transplantation (dated by TCRdb to 2021 to 2024). Libraries were prepared through the immunoSEQ multiplex PCR assay. In its TCRdb copy, this immuneACCESS table keeps in-frame sequences only and misses some clones. Where compared with another copy, unresolved V genes explain less than half of these, and the others have no known cause. The sample table holds thousands of clones, of which 55% were seen once. The leading ten clones occupy 4% to 5.5% of the sample. The sample's time point label, in plain terms: mouse harvest day 7 after allogeneic transplant. Mouse grafts combined 10^7 T-cell-depleted bone marrow cells with 10^6 splenic CD5+ T cells, given via tail vein injection. The sample was gut tissue. These receptors were taken from a female BALB/c mouse given C57BL/6 T cells with graft-versus-host disease after an allogeneic hematopoietic cell transplant.

This clone was picked up a small number of times. Gene and germline names: mouse. The read terminates 1 residue ahead of where the CDR3 ends, so the germline J gene completes it. The chain links TRBV3 to TRBJ2-2, with a possible D match to TRBD1 (5 bases). V was trimmed by 2 bases and J by 3 bases, leaving 10 bases between them. CDR1 and CDR2 from the germline V gene are SNHLY and FYNGKV (reference sequence). The CDR3 covers 15 residues. The covered CDR3 bases are TGTGCCAGCAGCTTACTGGACATCCACACCGGGCAGCTCTAC. This gives the protein CASSLLDIHTGQLY. The full CDR3 sequence reads CASSLLDIHTGQLYF.

About this clone: Gene labels here are mouse ones. The read terminates 1 residue ahead of where the CDR3 ends, so the germline J gene completes it. V usage is TRBV26 and J usage is TRBJ1-2; possibly TRBD1 for D (5 bases). Germline V CDR1 and CDR2: KGHPV, FQNQEV (reference sequence). This CDR3 spans 12 amino acids. The ends were cut back, 6 bases at V and 0 bases at J, with 5 bases in the middle. The DNA read from the CDR3 is TGTGCCAGCAGACAGGCAAACTCCGACTACACC. Encoded protein: CASRQANSDYT. The whole CDR3 sequence is CASRQANSDYTF.

This clone has just a few counts. Genes and germline come from the mouse. The DNA ends 1 residue before the CDR3 does, and the rest of the CDR3 is filled in from the germline J gene. V gene TRBV26 combines with J gene TRBJ1-2; D remains unclear. CDR1 is KGHPV and CDR2 is FQNQEV in the germline V gene (reference sequence). The V gene lost 3 bases and the J gene lost 2 bases, with 7 bases spanning the gap. CDR3 length: 13 residues. The CDR3 sequence is CASSLPMNSDYTF. The DNA read from the CDR3 is TGTGCCAGCAGTCTACCCATGAACTCCGACTACACC.

Concerning this clone itself: Gene names and germline match the mouse. The CDR3 is cut off 1 residue early in the read; its end comes from the germline J gene. The chain has TRBV1 and TRBJ2-1; 8 nucleotides match TRBD2. Germline V gene sequence: CDR1 NSQYPW, CDR2 LRSPGD (reference sequence). The CDR3 loop spans 15 amino acids. With V trimmed by 4 bases and J by 1 base, 3 bases remained unmatched. CDR3 loop: CTCSGRLGNYAEQFF. Incomplete CDR3 DNA: TGCACCTGCAGTGGTAGACTGGGGAACTATGCTGAGCAGTTC. Full variable domain (outside the CDR3, taken from reference TRBV1 and TRBJ2-1): VTLLEQNPRWRLVPRGQAVNLRCILKNSQYPWMSWYQQDLQKQLQWLFTLRSPGDKEVKSLPGADYLATRVTDTELRLQVANMSQGRTLYCTCSGRLGNYAEQFFGPGTRLTVL.

About this clone: Germline and genes: mouse. The CDR3 DNA, read in part, is TGTGCTAGCAGTTCTCCGGGACAGGGAATCGAAAGATTATTT. Encoded protein: CASSSPGQGIERLF. The full CDR3 sequence reads CASSSPGQGIERLFF. The chain carries TRBV29 and TRBJ1-4; 9 bases line up with TRBD1. The missing CDR3 end, 1 residue past where the read stops, is filled in from the germline J gene. Germline trimming cut 4 bases from V and 7 bases from J; bases unmatched to any gene: 7. The CDR3 is 15 amino acids. CDR1 MSHET and CDR2 SYDVDS come from the germline V gene.

This clone was seen only a few times. Mouse gene names apply. The read terminates 1 residue ahead of where the CDR3 ends, so the germline J gene completes it. This chain connects TRBV26 to TRBJ2-7; 8 nucleotides line up with TRBD1. Germline V gene sequence: CDR1 KGHPV, CDR2 FQNQEV (reference sequence). The CDR3 length is 14 residues. V was pared by 3 bases and J by 2 bases, with 3 bases of the junction left unmatched. The sequenced CDR3 bases are TGTGCCAGCAGTCTCCAGGGGGCGGCCTATGAACAGTAC. It codes for CASSLQGAAYEQY. The complete CDR3 sequence is CASSLQGAAYEQYF.

As regards this clone: Mouse germline and gene names are used. The read falls 1 residue short of the CDR3 end, and the missing part is taken from the germline J gene. The genes are TRBV12-2 and TRBJ2-2; D unclear. CDR3 length equals 14 residues. V shed 0 bases and J shed 3 bases, with 7 bases lying between them. Germline-derived CDR1 and CDR2 are SGHLS and HYDKME. This CDR3 is CASSLRVDTGQLYF. CDR3 DNA (partial): TGTGCCAGCTCTCTCCGGGTGGACACCGGGCAGCTCTAC. Complete variable domain (other parts from reference TRBV12-2 and TRBJ2-2): NSGVVQSPRYIIKGKGERSILKCIPISGHLSVAWYQQTQGQELKFFIQHYDKMERDKGNLPSRFSVQQFDDYHSEMNMSALELEDSAVYFCASSLRVDTGQLYFGEGSKLTVL.

To note about this clone: The listed genes are named as in mouse. With the read ending 1 residue before the CDR3 end, the germline J gene is used to fill in that end. The rearrangement links TRBV23 to TRBJ1-4; TRBD1, the table's D call, was not compared with the DNA. The V gene's germline CDR1 is KGHTA and CDR2 FQNQQP. The length of the CDR3 is 15 residues. CDR3 region: CSSSQGQGTNERLFF. Incomplete CDR3 DNA: TGCTCCAGCAGTCAGGGACAGGGGACCAACGAAAGATTATTT. Combining the CDR3 with reference TRBV23 and TRBJ1-4 gives the whole variable domain DAAVTQKPRYLIKMKGQEAEMKCIPEKGHTAVFWYQQKQSKELKFLIYFQNQQPLDQIDMVKERFSAVCPSSSLCSLGIRTCEAEDSALYLCSSSQGQGTNERLFFGHGTKLSVL.

As regards this clone: The gene symbols are mouse symbols. Sequencing ends 1 residue short of the CDR3 end; the germline J gene provides the rest. The rearrangement joins TRBV13-3 to TRBJ2-5; 8 positions agree with TRBD2. V dropped 2 bases and J dropped 2; count of bases not matched to a gene: 1. The germline gives CDR1 NNHDY, CDR2 SYVADS. The CDR3 contains 14 residues. This chain's CDR3 is CASSDWGAQDTQYF. Partial CDR3 DNA: TGTGCCAGCAGTGACTGGGGGGCCCAAGACACCCAGTAC.

A word on this clone: Genes here carry mouse names. The read ends 1 residue shy of where the CDR3 ends; the end is completed using the germline J gene. The chain is built from TRBV26 and TRBJ2-5, with D perhaps being TRBD1 or TRBD2 (5 bases each). The CDR3 runs to 13 residues. V gave up 2 bases and J gave up 5 bases, with 8 bases separating them. Germline V gene data show CDR1 as KGHPV and CDR2 as FQNQEV (reference sequence). CDR3 in amino acids: CASSLGGGDTQYF. CDR3 DNA, as far as it was read: TGTGCCAGCAGTCTGGGGGGAGGAGACACCCAGTAC.

Remarks on this clone: Gene and germline names: mouse. The read finishes 1 residue shy of the CDR3 end, and the germline J gene is used to complete it. The J gene is TRBJ2-5, the V gene TRBV21; 9 nucleotides line up with TRBD1. TRBV21 is recorded as an ORF, its role being uncertain. V gave up 6 bases and J gave up 1 base; unmatched junction bases: 5. The CDR3 is made up of 15 amino acids. CDR3: CASSNGTGYQDTQYF. CDR3 bases read: TGTGCTAGCAGCAATGGGACAGGGTACCAAGACACCCAGTAC.

Notes on this clone: Mouse gene names apply. The CDR3 is cut off 1 residue early in the read; its end comes from the germline J gene. The chain carries TRBV26 and TRBJ1-1; D call uncertain. The CDR3 extends over 13 amino acids. CDR1 KGHPV and CDR2 FQNQEV come from the germline V gene (reference sequence). Trimming shortened V by 3 bases and J by 0 bases, and 5 bases separated the two germline ends. The part of the CDR3 DNA that was read is TGTGCCAGCAGTCTCCAGTCAAACACAGAAGTCTTC. It codes for CASSLQSNTEVF. In full, the CDR3 reads CASSLQSNTEVFF.

As for this clone: The genes and germline here are from mouse. The read is 1 residue too short to cover the CDR3 end, so that end is filled in from the germline J gene. The chain combines TRBV16 with TRBJ2-1; a possible D gene is TRBD1 (5 bases). CDR1 is SGHSA and CDR2 is FRNQAP in the germline V gene. Trimming took off 5 bases at V and 2 bases at J, with 7 bases between the two ends. The CDR3 extends over 13 amino acids. The CDR3 is CASSLGDYAEQFF. The CDR3 bases that were read are TGTGCAAGCAGCCTAGGGGACTATGCTGAGCAGTTC.

As for this clone: Gene names and germline refer to mouse. The read terminates 1 residue before the CDR3 end, so the remaining end is supplied by the germline J gene. J is TRBJ2-4 and V is TRBV26; 8 nucleotides agree with TRBD1. The CDR3 is made up of 13 amino acids. From germline, CDR1 is KGHPV and CDR2 FQNQEV (reference sequence). With V trimmed by 4 bases and J by 8 bases, 5 bases remained unmatched. This CDR3 is CASSPRQGTTLYF. The covered CDR3 bases are TGTGCCAGCAGTCCCCGACAGGGGACCACCTTGTAC.

Note on this clone: All gene names here are mouse names. The read halts 1 residue ahead of the CDR3 end, with the missing end drawn from the germline J gene. The J gene is TRBJ2-4, the V gene TRBV26; TRBD1 is a possible D gene (5 bases). Germline assignment: CDR1 KGHPV and CDR2 FQNQEV (reference sequence). Trimming removed 4 bases from V and 0 bases from J, with 8 bases in between. This CDR3 comprises 14 residues. The sequenced CDR3 bases are TGTGCCAGCAGTCAGACAGTTAGTCAAAACACCTTGTAC. The encoded protein is CASSQTVSQNTLY. The full CDR3 protein reads CASSQTVSQNTLYF.

A note on this clone: Genes here carry mouse names. The CDR3 is cut off 1 residue early in the read; its end comes from the germline J gene. V and J are TRBV16 and TRBJ2-7; TRBD1 aligns across 7 bases. The CDR3 consists of 12 residues. V lost 5 bases to trimming and J lost 4 bases; unmatched junction nucleotides: 2. The V gene's germline CDR1 is SGHSA and CDR2 FRNQAP. This chain's CDR3 is CASSLGQYEQYF. The covered CDR3 bases are TGTGCAAGCAGCCTGGGACAGTATGAACAGTAC.

For this clone: Germline and genes here are mouse. Incomplete CDR3 DNA: TGTGCCAGCAGCTTCGACAGGGGCAACACAGAAGTCTTC. As protein: CASSFDRGNTEVF. From start to end, the CDR3 is CASSFDRGNTEVFF. The chain recombines TRBV3 with TRBJ1-1, with 8 bases fitting TRBD1. The read ends 1 residue early relative to the CDR3; the germline J gene fills the gap. Germline lookup yields CDR1 SNHLY and CDR2 FYNGKV (reference sequence). The CDR3 has 14 amino acids. V gave up 3 bases and J gave up 2 bases; unmatched junction bases: 2.

Concerning this clone itself: Gene names follow the mouse nomenclature. The observed sequence ends 1 residue before the CDR3 terminus, with the missing tail filled in from the germline J gene. The chain recombines TRBV13-2 with TRBJ1-4; the match to TRBD1 covers 10 bases. The germline gives CDR1 NNHNN, CDR2 SYGAGS (reference sequence). The V gene end was trimmed by 4 bases and the J gene end by 7 bases; junction bases not matched to a gene: 7. This CDR3 region has 15 residues. The CDR3 is CASGHPGQGSERLFF. The covered CDR3 bases are TGTGCCAGCGGTCATCCGGGACAGGGGAGCGAAAGATTATTT.

With regard to this clone: Mouse germline and gene names are used. Read coverage stops 1 residue before the CDR3 terminus; the germline J gene supplies the remainder. V and J are TRBV17 and TRBJ1-1; maybe TRBD1 (6 bases). V gave up 0 bases and J gave up 3 bases, with 14 bases separating them. This CDR3 has 16 residues. Germline CDR1 MNHDT, CDR2 YYDKIL. The CDR3 protein is CASSRDVRGADTEVFF. The part of the CDR3 DNA that was read is TGTGCTAGCAGTAGAGATGTACGGGGGGCAGACACAGAAGTCTTC.

With regard to this clone: The gene symbols are mouse symbols. The read falls 1 residue short of the CDR3 end, and the missing part is taken from the germline J gene. The V call is TRBV12-2, the J call TRBJ2-4; no clear D gene. The ends were cut back, 0 bases at V and 6 bases at J, with 6 bases in the middle. CDR1 and CDR2 (germline): SGHLS, HYDKME. The CDR3 consists of 12 residues. The CDR3 here is CASSLDGNTLYF. Incomplete CDR3 DNA: TGTGCCAGCTCTCTCGACGGGAACACCTTGTAC. Complete variable domain (other parts from reference TRBV12-2 and TRBJ2-4): NSGVVQSPRYIIKGKGERSILKCIPISGHLSVAWYQQTQGQELKFFIQHYDKMERDKGNLPSRFSVQQFDDYHSEMNMSALELEDSAVYFCASSLDGNTLYFGAGTRLSVL.

This clone has a handful of counts. Gene and germline names: mouse. The CDR3 end lies 1 residue beyond the end of the read and is filled in from the germline J gene. The J gene is TRBJ2-5, the V gene TRBV12-2, with a possible D match to TRBD1 (5 bases). Germline V CDR1 and CDR2: SGHLS, HYDKME. V was clipped by 4 bases and J by 0 bases, with 10 bases between them. The CDR3 consists of 14 residues. CDR3 protein: CASSRTFNQDTQYF. The CDR3 DNA, read in part, is TGTGCCAGCTCCCGGACATTTAACCAAGACACCCAGTAC.

Relative to its sample, this clone is large. Gene names and germline refer to mouse. Read sequence stops 1 residue before the CDR3 end, and the germline J gene provides the missing end. This rearrangement joins TRBV26 to TRBJ1-3; D unresolved. Germline lookup yields CDR1 KGHPV and CDR2 FQNQEV (reference sequence). V was shortened by 4 bases and J by 0 bases, with 7 bases between the two germline ends. CDR3 length equals 14 residues. The covered CDR3 bases are TGTGCCAGCAGTCGGTCAGTTTCTGGAAATACGCTCTAT. It specifies CASSRSVSGNTLY. The entire CDR3 reads CASSRSVSGNTLYF.

In the case of this clone: Mouse gene names apply. Coverage ceases 1 residue before the CDR3 finishes, and the germline J gene fills in the end. The rearrangement uses TRBV12-2 and TRBJ2-5; 10 bases fit TRBD2. The J segment lost 4 bases and the V segment lost 2 bases, leaving 5 bases of the junction unmatched. Germline CDR1 SGHLS, CDR2 HYDKME. The CDR3 is 15 residues long. CDR3 DNA (partial): TGTGCCAGCTCTCCTCACTGGGGGGGAGAAGACACCCAGTAC. It is translated as CASSPHWGGEDTQY. The entire CDR3 sequence reads CASSPHWGGEDTQYF.

In regard to this clone: Gene names follow the mouse nomenclature. The missing CDR3 end, 1 residue past where the read stops, is filled in from the germline J gene. The chain combines TRBV3 with TRBJ2-2, with 8 bases lining up with TRBD2. Trimming took 3 bases from V and 4 from J; bases not matched to a gene: 1. The CDR3 is made up of 14 amino acids. The germline V gene has CDR1 SNHLY and CDR2 FYNGKV (reference sequence). CDR3 protein: CASSFLGGTGQLYF. The DNA read from the CDR3 is TGTGCCAGCAGCTTTCTGGGGGGCACCGGGCAGCTCTAC.

With regard to this clone: Gene and germline names: mouse. The chain's CDR3 is CSSSRGNYAEQFF. The CDR3 DNA, read in part, is TGCTCCAGCAGTCGGGGAAACTATGCTGAGCAGTTC. The rearrangement joins TRBV23 to TRBJ2-1. With the read ending 1 residue before the CDR3 end, the germline J gene is used to fill in that end. Germline assignment: CDR1 KGHTA and CDR2 FQNQQP. This CDR3 is 13 amino acids long.

Regarding this clone: Gene labels here are mouse ones. The CDR3 extends 1 residue past the end of the read, so its final part is completed from the germline J gene. The J gene is TRBJ2-5, the V gene TRBV26, with 11 positions matching TRBD2. CDR3 length equals 15 residues. From germline, CDR1 is KGHPV and CDR2 FQNQEV (reference sequence). With V trimmed by 3 bases and J by 4 bases, 3 bases remained unmatched. CDR3 DNA (partial): TGTGCCAGCAGTCTACTGACTGGGGGGGAAGACACCCAGTAC. Translated, it gives CASSLLTGGEDTQY. The whole CDR3 region reads CASSLLTGGEDTQYF.

As to this clone: Each gene name is a mouse one. Sequencing ends 1 residue short of the CDR3 end; the germline J gene provides the rest. The chain couples TRBV13-2 to TRBJ2-7; 11 nucleotides agree with TRBD1. With 3 bases clipped from V and 7 bases from J, the junction kept 6 bases outside the gene matches. Germline loops: CDR1 NNHNN, CDR2 SYGAGS (reference sequence). This CDR3 has 14 amino acids. The CDR3 DNA, read in part, is TGTGCCAGCGGTGGACCGGGACAGGGGGGGGAACAGTAC. Translated, it gives CASGGPGQGGEQY. The full-length CDR3 reads as CASGGPGQGGEQYF.

With regard to this clone: The gene names given are mouse names. Sequencing ends 1 residue short of the CDR3 end; the germline J gene provides the rest. The gene calls are TRBV26 and TRBJ1-1; weak D call: TRBD1 (6 bases). The CDR3 has 13 amino acids. Trimming stripped 6 bases from V and 0 bases from J, with 8 bases between. Germline CDR1 reads KGHPV; CDR2 reads FQNQEV (reference sequence). CDR3 DNA (partial): TGTGCCAGCAGAAGGGGGGCAAACACAGAAGTCTTC. It yields the protein CASRRGANTEVF. The complete CDR3 sequence is CASRRGANTEVFF. Together with reference TRBV26 and TRBJ1-1, the CDR3 gives the full variable domain: NSKVIQTPRYLVKGQGQKAKMRCIPEKGHPVVFWYQQNKNNEFKFLINFQNQEVLQQIDMTEKRFSAECPSNSPCSLEIQSSEAGDSALYLCASRRGANTEVFFGKGTRLTVV.

With regard to this clone: Mouse names are used for the genes. The read gets to within 1 residue of the CDR3 end, and the germline J gene fills in the rest. The rearrangement joins TRBV26 to TRBJ2-5; D unresolved. Germline V gene sequence: CDR1 KGHPV, CDR2 FQNQEV (reference sequence). The CDR3 consists of 13 residues. V dropped 2 bases and J dropped 0 bases, with 3 bases sitting between them. CDR3 DNA, as far as it was read: TGTGCCAGCAGTCTGAATAACCAAGACACCCAGTAC. Amino acid sequence: CASSLNNQDTQY. The CDR3 reads in full as CASSLNNQDTQYF. Supplemented by reference TRBV26 and TRBJ2-5, the full variable domain reads NSKVIQTPRYLVKGQGQKAKMRCIPEKGHPVVFWYQQNKNNEFKFLINFQNQEVLQQIDMTEKRFSAECPSNSPCSLEIQSSEAGDSALYLCASSLNNQDTQYFGPGTRLLVL.

About this clone: Germline and genes here are mouse. The read gets to within 1 residue of the CDR3 end, and the germline J gene fills in the rest. J is TRBJ2-7 and V is TRBV3, with D possibly being TRBD1 (6 bases). CDR1 is SNHLY, CDR2 FYNGKV, per germline (reference sequence). V was pared by 1 base and J by 0 bases, with 10 bases between. The CDR3 runs 15 residues. The CDR3 bases that were read are TGTGCCAGCAGCTTAGGGCAGGGGAGCTCCTATGAACAGTAC. Encoded protein: CASSLGQGSSYEQY. The complete CDR3 sequence is CASSLGQGSSYEQYF.